These 3 T cell receptor beta chains originate from one sample sequenced in a study of glioma-infiltrating T cells. The iRepertoire nested amplicon-rescue multiplex PCR amplified TCR alpha and beta CDR3s from RNA. TCRdb processed the multiplex PCR reads anew with MiXCR; each CDR3 protein has one entry. The data hold 300,000 to 450,000 distinct CDR3 sequences, with 41% observed a single time. Source material: glioma tissue, nonneoplastic brain tissue, or PBMCs (not recorded which). All receptors come from a human donor with low-grade glioma or glioblastoma, undergoing nonglioma brain surgery, or in good health (not recorded which).

This CDR3 is CSVEGVAGRYTEAFF. The CDR3 bases are TGCAGCGTTGAAGGTGTGGCAGGGCGTTACACTGAAGCTTTCTTT. This rearrangement joins TRBV29-1 to TRBJ1-1; D is perhaps TRBD1 (5 bases). The CDR3 is made up of 15 amino acids. V lost 1 base to trimming and J lost 3 bases, with 15 bases between them. Looked up from germline, CDR1 is SQVTM and CDR2 is ANQGSEA.

This clonotype occurred a few times. CDR3: CASGPIAATQYF. CDR3 DNA: TGTGCCAGCGGGCCCATAGCGGCTACGCAGTATTTT. This sequence joins TRBV27 and TRBJ2-3; possibly TRBD2 for D (6 bases). The CDR3 is 12 amino acids. Per the germline V gene, CDR1 is MNHEY and CDR2 is SMNVEV (reference sequence). The V gene lost 8 bases and the J gene lost 8 bases, with 14 bases spanning the gap.

The CDR3 sequence is CASSLNRAENTQYF. The CDR3 nucleotides read TGTGCCAGCAGCTTAAACAGGGCTGAAAATACGCAGTATTTT. The chain couples TRBV7-3 to TRBJ2-3, with D perhaps TRBD1 (6 bases). The CDR3 has 14 residues. Trimming removed 1 base at V and 7 bases at J, with 12 bases between. Germline CDR1 reads SGHTA; CDR2 reads FQGTGA.